The 10 T cell receptor beta chains below were found in one sample sequenced in a study of T cell repertoires in cytomegalovirus infection. TCRdb called the reads again in MiXCR, with one record for every CDR3 protein. The sample comprises 700,000 to 900,000 distinct CDR3 sequences, almost 30% of which are singletons, and around 12% rests with the top ten. These TCRs are of unknown antigen specificity. The material was cultured CD8+ T cells from PBMCs, obtained from culture after CMV antigen stimulation. Receptors were obtained from a human donor in good health (CMV status not recorded). Some clones in this sample may be carry-over from other donors' samples.

This clonotype appeared many times. The V and J genes are TRBV7-8 and TRBJ2-3; 7 bases map to TRBD1. CDR3 size: 15 residues. Germline V gives CDR1 SGHVS, CDR2 FQNEAQ. Unmatched junction bases numbered 15, after V lost 6 bases and J lost 9 bases. The CDR3, as DNA: TGTGCCAGCAGTCCACTTGATAGGGGGCAGGAGACGCAGTATTTT. Translating it yields CASSPLDRGQETQYF.

J is TRBJ2-7 and V is TRBV7-9, with D unclear. CDR3 size: 14 residues. CDR1 and CDR2 (germline): SEHNR, FQNEAQ (reference sequence). Trimming pared 5 bases from V and 0 bases from J, leaving 11 bases between. CDR3 bases: TGTGCCAGCAGCCCAAGGACGGTCTCCTACGAGCAGTACTTC. Amino acids: CASSPRTVSYEQYF.

This clonotype was seen more than once but under ten times. This rearrangement joins TRBV12-3 or TRBV12-4 to TRBJ2-5; 9 positions match TRBD2. There are 14 residues in the CDR3. The J segment lost 5 bases and the V segment lost 3 bases, leaving 4 bases of the junction unmatched. Written as DNA, the CDR3 is TGTGCCAGCAGTTTTGTAGCGGGGGACGAGACCCAGTACTTC. Translated, it gives CASSFVAGDETQYF.

This chain links TRBV6-2 or TRBV6-3 with TRBJ2-5; D tentatively reads TRBD1 or TRBD2 (6 bases each). CDR3 length: 14 amino acids. The V end was cut by 6 bases, the J end by 1 base, with 12 bases between. From germline, CDR1 is MNHEY and CDR2 SVGEGT. The CDR3 loop reads CASRTGGLQETQYF. CDR3 nucleotides: TGTGCCAGCAGGACCGGGGGCCTCCAAGAGACCCAGTACTTC.

This clonotype has at least ten counts. The chain recombines TRBV12-3 or TRBV12-4 with TRBJ2-7; D is unresolved. The CDR3 runs to 13 residues. V lost 3 bases and J lost 4, with 10 bases in between. The CDR3 loop reads CASSFPMEYEQYF. The CDR3 nucleotides read TGTGCCAGCAGTTTCCCTATGGAGTACGAGCAGTACTTC.

The chain combines TRBV6-2 or TRBV6-3 with TRBJ1-4, with D possibly TRBD1 on 6 matching bases. The V end was cut by 5 bases, the J end by 8 bases, with 18 bases between. The CDR3 is 15 amino acids. CDR1 is MNHEY and CDR2 is SVGEGT in the germline V gene. CDR3 sequence: CASSPGDTSGEKLFF. In nucleotides, the CDR3 is TGTGCCAGCAGTCCAGGGGACACCTCGGGGGAAAAACTGTTTTTT.

The chain couples TRBV27 to TRBJ1-2; TRBD1 might be the D (6 bases). V was trimmed by 1 base and J by 2 bases, leaving 11 bases between them. The CDR3 runs to 15 residues. Germline V lookup: CDR1 MNHEY, CDR2 SMNVEV (reference sequence). In DNA form, the CDR3 reads TGTGCCAGCAGTTTATTTGGGACAAGAAACTATGGCTACACCTTC. Amino acids: CASSLFGTRNYGYTF.

In this sample, this clonotype turned up many times. V and J are TRBV7-2 and TRBJ2-1; D is possibly TRBD1 (5 bases). The V gene's germline CDR1 is SGHTA and CDR2 FQGNSA. The germline V and J ends were trimmed by 5 bases and 2 bases, with 10 bases remaining between them. The CDR3 covers 14 residues. Written as DNA, the CDR3 is TGTGCCAGCAGCCCTGGGGCGACCTACAATGAGCAGTTCTTC. It codes for CASSPGATYNEQFF.

The chain is built from TRBV6-1 and TRBJ2-5; the match to TRBD1 covers 7 bases. Losses at the gene ends were 7 bases for V and 1 base for J; bases not matched to a gene: 6. The CDR3 extends over 14 amino acids. Germline V gene lookup returns CDR1 MNHNS and CDR2 SASEGT. CDR3 bases: TGTGCCAGCATCCCAGGGGGTGGCCAAGAGACCCAGTACTTC. Protein product: CASIPGGGQETQYF.

This clonotype was seen a few times. V and J are TRBV12-5 and TRBJ1-2, with 7 positions matching TRBD1. Germline values: CDR1 LGHNT, CDR2 FRNRAP. CDR3 length: 16 residues. V gave up 2 bases and J gave up 4 bases; unmatched junction bases: 10. CDR3 sequence: CASGLPGQPYFYGYTF. CDR3 nucleotides: TGTGCTAGTGGTTTGCCGGGACAGCCTTATTTCTATGGCTACACCTTC.